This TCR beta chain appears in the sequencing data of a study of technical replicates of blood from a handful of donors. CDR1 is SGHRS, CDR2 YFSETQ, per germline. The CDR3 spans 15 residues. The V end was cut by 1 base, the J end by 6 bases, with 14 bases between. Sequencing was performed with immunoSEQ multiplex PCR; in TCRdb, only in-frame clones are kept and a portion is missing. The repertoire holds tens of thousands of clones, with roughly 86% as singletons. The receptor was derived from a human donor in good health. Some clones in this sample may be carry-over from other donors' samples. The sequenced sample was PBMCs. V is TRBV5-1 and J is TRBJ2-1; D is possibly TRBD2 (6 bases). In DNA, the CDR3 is TGCGCCAGCAGCTTGAACGACAGAGCGGGCAATGAGCAGTTCTTC. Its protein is CASSLNDRAGNEQFF.